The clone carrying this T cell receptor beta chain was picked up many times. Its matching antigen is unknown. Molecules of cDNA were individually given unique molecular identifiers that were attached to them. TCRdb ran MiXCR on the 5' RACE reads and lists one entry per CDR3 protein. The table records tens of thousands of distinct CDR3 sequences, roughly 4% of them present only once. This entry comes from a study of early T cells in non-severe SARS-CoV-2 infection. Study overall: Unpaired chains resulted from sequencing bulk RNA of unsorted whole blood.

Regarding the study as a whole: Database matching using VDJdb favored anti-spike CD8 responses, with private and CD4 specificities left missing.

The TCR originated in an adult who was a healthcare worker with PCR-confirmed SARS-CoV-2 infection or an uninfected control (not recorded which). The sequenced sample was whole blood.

CDR3 in amino acids: CASRLAKDRGPGDTQYF. CDR3 nucleotides: TGCGCCAGCAGGCTTGCGAAGGACAGGGGGCCAGGAGATACGCAGTATTTT. The gene calls are TRBV5-1 and TRBJ2-3; 11 nucleotides agree with TRBD1. The CDR3 covers 17 residues. V was pared by 5 bases and J by 5 bases, with 13 bases of the junction left unmatched. Per the germline V gene, CDR1 is SGHRS and CDR2 is YFSETQ.